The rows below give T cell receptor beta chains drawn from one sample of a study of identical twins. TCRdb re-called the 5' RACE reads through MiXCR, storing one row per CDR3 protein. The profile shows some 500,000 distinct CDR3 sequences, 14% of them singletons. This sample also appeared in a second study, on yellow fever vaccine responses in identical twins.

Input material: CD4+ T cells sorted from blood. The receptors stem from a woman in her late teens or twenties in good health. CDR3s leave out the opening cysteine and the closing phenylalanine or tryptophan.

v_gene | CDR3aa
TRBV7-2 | ASSPGRASQETQY
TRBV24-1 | ATSAWGTQGGEQF
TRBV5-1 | ASTDRDRADTQY
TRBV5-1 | ASSLLAGQGHEQY
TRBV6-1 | ASSEGQFTEAF
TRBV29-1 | SVGQVSGNTGELF
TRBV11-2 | ASSFRWDRVTYEQY
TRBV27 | ASSLRQGTSSYNSPLH
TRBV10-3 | AISGTVSYEQY
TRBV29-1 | SAGTGTGKNIQY
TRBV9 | ASSAASGGGYNEQF
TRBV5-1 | ASSLVVGGASYAGELF
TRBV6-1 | ASGRALDTGELF
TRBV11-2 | ASSRSQNNYGYT
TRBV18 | ASSLTGGGNTGELF
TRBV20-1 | SHRSYGRNEQF
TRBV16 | ASSYGGMVNTEAF
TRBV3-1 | ASSQVPLTWVAHTGELF
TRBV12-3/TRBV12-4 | ASSLGWGTDIGELF
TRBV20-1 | SASPPGRGREQY
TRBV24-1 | ATSDPGRVYNEQF
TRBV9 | ASSVGNTIY
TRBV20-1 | STNFRDSQETQY
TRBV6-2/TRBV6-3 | ASSYPQTDNEQF
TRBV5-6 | ASSQPRDRGSYNEQF
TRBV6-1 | ASSVYSIYNEQF
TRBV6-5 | ASSYGRANSYNEQF
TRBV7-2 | ASSEGPGSSYEQY
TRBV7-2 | ASSPDSSVAETQY
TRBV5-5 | ASSRITNTGELF